These 28 T cell receptor beta chains came from one sample sequenced in a study of beta chain features in type 1 diabetes. Sequencing targeted expressed TCRB transcripts, as all isolated RNA had been reverse transcribed. Measured with immunoSEQ multiplex PCR; TCRdb has only the in-frame clones, and not every one. In the table there are approximately 150,000 clones, around 9.3% of which are singletons. Sample: naive CD4+ T cells from blood. The source is a man younger than 35 in good health.

The gene calls are TRBV9 and TRBJ2-3, with 13 bases that match TRBD2. In germline, CDR1 is SGDLS, CDR2 YYNGEE. This CDR3 comprises 16 residues. J was trimmed by 3 bases and V by 4 bases; bases with no gene match: 5. CDR3 nucleotide sequence: TGTGCCAGCAGCCTGGGGACTAGCGGGGTAACAGATACGCAGTATTTT. It translates to CASSLGTSGVTDTQYF.

The chain has TRBV7-2 and TRBJ2-5; 11 positions match TRBD2. J lost 5 bases, V lost 8 bases, and 7 bases had no gene match. CDR3 length: 14 residues. Germline CDR1 reads SGHTA; CDR2 reads FQGNSA. The DNA for the CDR3 is TGTGCCAGCGGATCTAGCGGGGGGCAGGAGACCCAGTACTTC. This sequence encodes CASGSSGGQETQYF.

V and J are TRBV2 and TRBJ1-2, with 11 bases fitting TRBD1. The V gene's germline CDR1 is SNHLY and CDR2 FYNNEI. V lost 7 bases, J lost 6 bases, and 4 bases stayed unmatched. The CDR3 has 13 amino acids. CDR3 in DNA: TGTGCCAGCAAGCCGGGACAGGGGGATGGCTACACCTTC. Its translation: CASKPGQGDGYTF. The whole variable domain, filled in from reference TRBV2 and TRBJ1-2, reads EPEVTQTPSHQVTQMGQEVILRCVPISNHLYFYWYRQILGQKVEFLVSFYNNEISEKSEIFDDQFSVERPDGSNFTLKIRSTKLEDSAMYFCASKPGQGDGYTFGSGTRLTVV.

This clone was found a few times. The chain employs TRBV7-2 and TRBJ2-4, with D possibly TRBD2 on 7 matching bases. Trimming removed 0 bases at V and 13 bases at J, with 13 bases between. Germline CDR1 and CDR2: SGHTA and FQGNSA. The CDR3 is 13 residues long. DNA for the CDR3: TGTGCCAGCAGCTTAGCGCAGAGGGGGGGGCAGTACTTC. This encodes CASSLAQRGGQYF.

This clone was seen a few times. The J gene is TRBJ2-3, the V gene TRBV29-1, with D possibly TRBD1 on 6 matching bases. CDR1 SQVTM and CDR2 ANQGSEA come from the germline V gene. V lost 7 bases and J 7 bases, leaving 21 bases between the germline ends. This CDR3 spans 14 amino acids. CDR3 DNA sequence: TGCAGCGCAAACCACGGGACACCCCTCAATACGCAGTATTTT. As protein: CSANHGTPLNTQYF.

The V and J genes are TRBV10-3 and TRBJ2-7, with TRBD1 matching over 9 bases. CDR1 and CDR2 from the germline V gene are ENHRY and SYGVKD. There are 15 residues in the CDR3. V lost 2 bases, J lost 3 bases, and 5 bases stayed unmatched. CDR3 sequence reads: CAISETGQGLYEQYF. CDR3 nucleotide sequence: TGTGCCATCAGTGAGACCGGACAGGGGCTCTACGAGCAGTACTTC.

CDR3 sequence reads: CASSARQGSYEQYF. CDR3 bases: TGTGCCAGCAGCGCCCGTCAGGGGTCCTACGAGCAGTACTTC. The V gene is TRBV6-5, the J gene TRBJ2-7; tentatively, D is TRBD1 (6 bases). The CDR3 length is 14 residues. Trimming removed 6 bases at V and 1 base at J, with 13 bases between. CDR1 is MNHEY and CDR2 is SVGAGI in the germline V gene.

The chain has TRBV11-2 and TRBJ1-1, with 8 bases lining up with TRBD1. The length of the CDR3 is 14 residues. CDR1 is SGHAT and CDR2 is FQNNGV in the germline V gene. V gave up 3 bases and J gave up 4 bases; unmatched junction bases: 4. The CDR3 sequence is CASSLDRVSTEAFF. In nucleotides, the CDR3 is TGTGCCAGCAGCTTGGACAGGGTGAGCACTGAAGCTTTCTTT. Together with reference TRBV11-2 and TRBJ1-1, the CDR3 gives the full variable domain: EAGVAQSPRYKIIEKRQSVAFWCNPISGHATLYWYQQILGQGPKLLIQFQNNGVVDDSQLPKDRFSAERLKGVDSTLKIQPAKLEDSAVYLCASSLDRVSTEAFFGQGTRLTVV.

This clone was detected many times. The chain has TRBV18 and TRBJ2-3, with 8 bases lining up with TRBD2. The germline V gene has CDR1 KGHSH and CDR2 LQKENI. V shed 6 bases, J shed 4 bases, and the junction held 3 bases outside the gene matches. This CDR3 region has 13 residues. DNA for the CDR3: TGTGCCAGCTCGGGACTAGAGCCAGATACGCAGTATTTT. It encodes CASSGLEPDTQYF.

The chain recombines TRBV18 with TRBJ2-7, with 7 bases lining up with TRBD1. Looked up from germline, CDR1 is KGHSH and CDR2 is LQKENI. V lost 3 bases, J lost 0 bases, and 5 bases stayed unmatched. This CDR3 has 15 residues. CDR3: CASSPDRSLSYEQYF. The CDR3 DNA follows: TGTGCCAGCTCACCGGACAGGTCCCTCTCCTACGAGCAGTACTTC.

This clone has just a few counts. The rearrangement uses TRBV30 and TRBJ2-7; 8 nucleotides line up with TRBD1. CDR1 is GTSNPN and CDR2 is SVGIG in the germline V gene (reference sequence). V lost 6 bases and J lost 3; bases outside the gene matches: 4. The CDR3 loop spans 12 amino acids. Here the CDR3 DNA reads TGTGCCTGCCAGGGGGCGGGCTACGAGCAGTACTTC. As protein: CACQGAGYEQYF.

This clone has a handful of counts. This rearrangement joins TRBV7-6 to TRBJ2-1; unclear D gene. The CDR3 contains 14 residues. CDR1 is SGHVS and CDR2 is FNYEAQ in the germline V gene. Trimming pared 6 bases from V and 5 bases from J, leaving 14 bases between. Here the CDR3 reads CASSRPPSDNEQFF. CDR3 bases: TGTGCCAGCAGTCGTCCCCCCTCGGACAATGAGCAGTTCTTC.

The sample holds a few counts of this clone. V is TRBV6-5 and J is TRBJ2-5, with D perhaps matching TRBD2 (6 bases). V was clipped by 6 bases and J by 7 bases, with 9 bases between them. This CDR3 has 11 residues. Germline CDR1 reads MNHEY; CDR2 reads SVGAGI. In nucleotides, the CDR3 is TGTGCCAGCAGGAGACTAGGGACCCAGTACTTC. Translating it yields CASRRLGTQYF.

This clone was counted only a few times. The V and J genes are TRBV15 and TRBJ2-1; the match to TRBD2 covers 10 bases. Germline V CDR1 and CDR2: LNHNV, YYDKDF (reference sequence). The CDR3 length is 17 residues. Unmatched junction bases numbered 12, after V lost 5 bases and J lost 5 bases. This CDR3 is CATSGLFLAGENNEQFF. The CDR3 DNA is TGTGCCACCAGCGGCTTATTCCTAGCGGGGGAAAACAATGAGCAGTTCTTC.

V usage is TRBV7-7 and J usage is TRBJ2-3; 10 bases agree with TRBD1. Germline CDR1 SSHAT, CDR2 FNYEAQ (reference sequence). With V trimmed by 4 bases and J by 6 bases, 4 bases remained unmatched. CDR3 length: 14 residues. CDR3 nucleotide sequence: TGTGCCAGCAGCTCGACAGGGGGCGGCGATACGCAGTATTTT. Translation: CASSSTGGGDTQYF.

A few counts support this clone. This chain connects TRBV9 to TRBJ2-1, with D unclear. V shed 3 bases and J shed 4 bases, with 11 bases lying between them. CDR1 and CDR2 (germline): SGDLS, YYNGEE. The CDR3 is 14 amino acids. As DNA, the CDR3 is TGTGCCAGCAGCGATGATCTAACTTACAATGAGCAGTTCTTC. It encodes CASSDDLTYNEQFF.

This clone was recorded many times. The chain has TRBV28 and TRBJ1-6; 10 positions match TRBD1. The V gene's germline CDR1 is MDHEN and CDR2 SYDVKM. The CDR3 extends over 16 amino acids. Losses at the gene ends were 5 bases for V and 9 bases for J; bases not matched to a gene: 10. CDR3 residues: CASSPSGTGETSPLHF. The CDR3 DNA reads TGTGCCAGCAGTCCGTCAGGGACAGGGGAAACTTCACCCCTCCACTTT.

In this sample, this clone turned up once. The chain links TRBV9 to TRBJ2-1; perhaps TRBD2 as D (7 bases). Trimming left V 4 bases short and J 5 bases short, with 16 bases between. CDR1 and CDR2 from the germline V gene are SGDLS and YYNGEE. The CDR3 has 15 amino acids. The CDR3 region has the DNA TGTGCCAGCAGCTCCGGCCGGGGGGCGAACAATGAGCAGTTCTTC. It specifies CASSSGRGANNEQFF.

This chain joins TRBV6-5 and TRBJ2-7, with D possibly being TRBD1 (6 bases). CDR1 and CDR2 (germline): MNHEY, SVGAGI. The CDR3 consists of 15 residues. V lost 0 bases, J lost 1 base, and 10 bases lay in between. The CDR3 protein is CASSYSDRYSYEQYF. CDR3 DNA: TGTGCCAGCAGTTACTCCGACAGGTATTCCTACGAGCAGTACTTC.

This rearrangement joins TRBV5-1 to TRBJ2-1, with a possible D match to TRBD1 (6 bases). V was clipped by 2 bases and J by 1 base, with 7 bases between them. This CDR3 has 14 residues. The V gene's germline CDR1 is SGHRS and CDR2 YFSETQ. The CDR3 is CASSLGGSYNEQFF. For the CDR3, the DNA is TGCGCCAGCAGCTTAGGGGGTTCCTACAATGAGCAGTTCTTC. The full variable domain, completed using reference TRBV5-1 and TRBJ2-1, is KAGVTQTPRYLIKTRGQQVTLSCSPISGHRSVSWYQQTPGQGLQFLFEYFSETQRNKGNFPGRFSGRQFSNSRSEMNVSTLELGDSALYLCASSLGGSYNEQFFGPGTRLTVL.

The chain links TRBV11-3 to TRBJ2-5, with 7 bases matching TRBD1. Germline trimming cut 5 bases from V and 0 bases from J; bases unmatched to any gene: 12. This CDR3 spans 17 amino acids. Germline V gene sequence: CDR1 SGHNT, CDR2 YENEEA. The CDR3 nucleotides are TGTGCCAGCAGCGAGGGGCGAGGGGGCTCGTACCAAGAGACCCAGTACTTC. This sequence encodes CASSEGRGGSYQETQYF.

The chain combines TRBV11-3 with TRBJ2-1, with D unclear. CDR1 SGHNT and CDR2 YENEEA come from the germline V gene. This CDR3 is 11 amino acids long. V shed 4 bases and J shed 6 bases, with 4 bases lying between them. CDR3 in DNA: TGTGCCAGCAGCTCGGGCAATGAGCAGTTCTTC. Encoded protein: CASSSGNEQFF.

The CDR3 nucleotides read TGTGCCAGCAGTTATAGGGCCCAGGGAGGGCAGTACTTC. This translates into CASSYRAQGGQYF. The rearrangement links TRBV6-6 to TRBJ2-7, with a tentative D call TRBD2 (6 bases). Germline V gives CDR1 MNHNY, CDR2 SVGAGI (reference sequence). The CDR3 has 13 residues. V dropped 3 bases and J dropped 9 bases, with 15 bases sitting between them.

This clone was observed a few times. This chain joins TRBV28 and TRBJ1-6, with unresolved D. Germline V CDR1 and CDR2: MDHEN, SYDVKM. The CDR3 is 16 amino acids. The V and J ends lost 5 bases and 8 bases respectively, with 19 bases between them. Written as DNA, the CDR3 is TGTGCCAGCAGTCCCCCCCGGACGGCGCGGGATTCACCCCTCCACTTT. Translation gives CASSPPRTARDSPLHF.

The chain uses TRBV27 and TRBJ1-6, with a weak D call TRBD1 (6 bases). The V gene's germline CDR1 is MNHEY and CDR2 SMNVEV (reference sequence). This CDR3 is 14 amino acids long. Trimming took off 7 bases at V and 8 bases at J, with 15 bases between the two ends. The CDR3: CASMIQGLHSPLHF. The CDR3 DNA is TGTGCCAGCATGATACAGGGCCTACATTCACCCCTCCACTTT.

The table lists this clone with a few counts. This chain uses TRBV5-1 with TRBJ2-2, with TRBD1 matching over 8 bases. CDR1 and CDR2 (germline): SGHRS, YFSETQ. The CDR3 is made up of 14 amino acids. V lost 4 bases to trimming and J lost 6 bases; unmatched junction nucleotides: 5. The CDR3 reads CASSPTGEAGELFF. The CDR3 DNA is TGCGCCAGCAGCCCGACAGGGGAAGCCGGGGAGCTGTTTTTT.

V and J are TRBV4-3 and TRBJ2-7, with D tentatively TRBD1 (5 bases). This CDR3 region has 13 residues. Germline V CDR1 and CDR2: LGHNA, YSLEER. The V and J ends lost 0 bases and 5 bases respectively, with 8 bases between them. DNA for the CDR3: TGCGCCAGCAGCCAAGAATCAGGGAACGAGCAGTACTTC. Amino acid sequence: CASSQESGNEQYF.

This clone was detected a few times. This chain connects TRBV30 to TRBJ1-2; TRBD1 agrees at 10 bases. The CDR3 is 12 amino acids. J lost 7 bases, V lost 5 bases, and 4 bases had no gene match. Germline-derived CDR1 and CDR2 are GTSNPN and SVGIG (reference sequence). The CDR3 sequence: CAWYRTGGGYTF. CDR3 coding DNA: TGTGCCTGGTACCGGACAGGGGGTGGCTACACCTTC.